This T cell receptor (beta chain) was recorded in a study of T cell repertoires in cytomegalovirus infection. Study at large: CMV infection and matching HLA type were both indicated by public TCR beta signatures. General study results and limits: Dominating the ex vivo response were HLA-C-restricted CMV-specific TCR beta clonotypes. Cumulated frequencies of public TCR beta families served to identify carriers of CMV plus the relevant HLA.

Trimming removed 7 bases from V and 4 bases from J; junction bases left unmatched: 11. Germline lookup yields CDR1 MNHGY and CDR2 SVAAGI. There are 15 residues in the CDR3. A few counts support this clonotype. Its specificity is unknown. TCRdb independently ran MiXCR on the reads; one entry per CDR3 protein. Counted here are approximately 400,000 distinct CDR3 sequences, roughly 30% occurring once; the ten biggest clones make up roughly an eighth. The gene calls are TRBV6-9 and TRBJ1-2; 8 bases match TRBD1. The source is a human donor in good health (CMV status not recorded). Some clones in this sample may be carry-over from other donors' samples. Sequenced input: PBMCs. CDR3 sequence reads: CASTYRDRNLYGYTF. Here the CDR3 DNA reads TGTGCCAGCACTTACCGGGACAGGAACCTCTATGGCTACACCTTC.